The entry below describes one T cell receptor (beta chain). The CDR3 consists of 16 residues. Germline V lookup: CDR1 SGHNT, CDR2 YYREEE (reference sequence). Trimming cost V 0 bases and J 0 bases, with 12 bases left between them. In the original analysis: Nucleated cell counts were estimated from reference gene primer amplification. TCRdb's copy holds only in-frame clones and misses some; the assay was immunoSEQ multiplex PCR. V, J and clone size derive from that table, while D and trimming were established from the DNA sequence. The sample includes about 150,000 clones, around nine tenths of them seen just once. This sample was included in a study of blood T cell repertoires in COVID-19. Study-level background: COVID-19 samples collected from the United States, Italy and Spain covered acute and convalescent phases. T cells, B-cell-depleted T cells, or PBMCs provided the cDNA or gDNA that served as material.

Input material: peripheral blood. The chain is built from TRBV5-4 and TRBJ1-1; tentatively, D is TRBD1 (6 bases). The receptor was isolated from a man in his sixties with active or convalescent COVID-19. CDR3 region: CASSLDRAFMNTEAFF. The CDR3 nucleotides read TGTGCCAGCAGCTTGGACAGGGCCTTCATGAACACTGAAGCTTTCTTT.